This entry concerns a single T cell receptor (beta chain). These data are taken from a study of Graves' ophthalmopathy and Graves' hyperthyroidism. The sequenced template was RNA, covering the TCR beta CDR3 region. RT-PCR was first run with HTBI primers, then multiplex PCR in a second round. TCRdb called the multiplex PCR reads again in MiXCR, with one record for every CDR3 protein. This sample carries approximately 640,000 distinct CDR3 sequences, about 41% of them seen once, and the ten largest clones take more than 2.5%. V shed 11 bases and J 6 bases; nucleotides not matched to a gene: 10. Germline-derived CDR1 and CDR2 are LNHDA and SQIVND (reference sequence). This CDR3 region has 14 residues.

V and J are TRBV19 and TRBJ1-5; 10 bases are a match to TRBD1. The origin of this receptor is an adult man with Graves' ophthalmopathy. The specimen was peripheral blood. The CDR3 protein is CARLRQGAGQPQHF. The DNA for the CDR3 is TGTGCCCGTTTGCGACAGGGGGCAGGTCAGCCCCAGCATTTT.